The entry below gives a single T cell receptor beta chain sequence along with its context. Its antigen remains unknown. The authors ran a second PCR of about 6 to 11 cycles using a sample-barcoded 5' primer and a J-beta primer mix. One entry per CDR3 protein results from TCRdb running MiXCR on the 5' RACE reads. Among approximately 350,000 distinct CDR3 sequences, over 45% were seen once, and the ten largest hold 50% to 65%. Germline-derived CDR1 and CDR2 are SGHDT and YYEEEE. The CDR3 spans 15 residues. Unmatched junction bases numbered 5, after V lost 0 bases and J lost 6 bases. This entry is derived from a study of blood T cells in healthy people across ages. Points from the study as a whole: Bulk PBMC profiling left naive and antigen-experienced comparisons inconclusive. Lack of knowledge of donor CMV status possibly confounded expanded clonotype changes. One million T cells yielded diversity estimates that were considered underestimates.

The sequencing input was blood. The chain uses TRBV5-6 and TRBJ2-3; 9 nucleotides agree with TRBD2. The clonotype comes from a man in his fifties or sixties in good health. The CDR3 DNA reads as TGTGCCAGCAGCTTGGCGGGGACTAGCATGGATACGCAGTATTTT. This translates into CASSLAGTSMDTQYF.